A selection of T cell receptor beta chains follows, all from one sample in a study of CD8 T cell repertoires and HIV-1 epitope variants. Some clones are missing from TCRdb's copy, which holds only in-frame ones; the method was immunoSEQ multiplex PCR. In the table there are approximately 6,000 clones, under 70% of which are singletons. What these receptors recognize is not known. The sequenced material came from cultured CD8+ T cells derived from PBMCs. The source of these receptors is a male donor with HIV. The CDR3 runs from the conserved cysteine through the conserved F or W. Each record gives: J gene, V gene, D gene, clone size, CDR3 DNA, CDR3 protein. The D gene is left open where the match is weak. Size tells how often a clone was seen (once, few, many) or the class of an expanded clone, and some rows leave it out.

TRBJ2-3 | TRBV9 | NA | NA | TGTGCCAGCAGCGCCGGGTCAGATACGCAGTATTTT | CASSAGSDTQYF
TRBJ1-6 | TRBV4-2 | NA | few | TGTGCCAGCAGCCGGGGAAAGGAAACACTTTCACCCCTCCACTTT | CASSRGKETLSPLHF
TRBJ2-1 | TRBV15 | TRBD2 | NA | TGTGCCACCAGCGCGGGGCTAGCGGGGGCCTACAATGAGCAGTTCTTC | CATSAGLAGAYNEQFF
TRBJ2-3 | TRBV28 | TRBD2 | NA | TGTGCCAGCAGTTTAATTCTAGCGGGCAGCACAGATACGCAGTATTTT | CASSLILAGSTDTQYF
TRBJ1-4 | TRBV7-6 | TRBD1 | NA | TGTGCCAGCAGCCCGGGGACAGGGGGCTTAACTAATGAAAAACTGTTTTTT | CASSPGTGGLTNEKLFF
TRBJ1-2 | TRBV9 | NA | NA | TGTGCCAGCAGCGTGTTCAAATTCGCTAACTATGGCTACACCTTC | CASSVFKFANYGYTF
TRBJ2-7 | TRBV28 | NA | NA | TGTGCCAGCAGTTTATTCAGGGCAGGGGAAGGGTACGAGCAGTACTTC | CASSLFRAGEGYEQYF
TRBJ2-7 | TRBV4-2 | NA | NA | TGTGCCAGCAGCCAAGAGGACAGCGATTCCTACGAGCAGTACTTC | CASSQEDSDSYEQYF
TRBJ2-7 | TRBV5-1 | NA | NA | TGCGCCTCCCGCGGCGGGTACGAGCAGTACTTC | CASRGGYEQYF
TRBJ2-3 | TRBV5-1 | TRBD2 | NA | TGCGCCAGCAGCGCACGACTAGCGGGAGGGGCCCCAGATACGCAGTATTTT | CASSARLAGGAPDTQYF
TRBJ2-7 | TRBV7-8 | TRBD2 | NA | TGTGCCAGCAGCAAGCCGGGACTAGCGGGCGACGAGCAGTACTTC | CASSKPGLAGDEQYF
TRBJ2-1 | TRBV7-9 | TRBD2 | NA | TGTGCCAGCAGCTTAGAAGTTCTGGGGGGGTACAATGAGCAGTTCTTC | CASSLEVLGGYNEQFF
TRBJ2-2 | TRBV5-6 | NA | once | TGTGCCAGCAGCCCCGGGGTCTACACCGGGGAGCTGTTTTTT | CASSPGVYTGELFF
TRBJ2-1 | TRBV5-4 | NA | NA | TGTGCCAGCAGCTTGGACGGTTTTGGCAATGAGCAGTTCTTC | CASSLDGFGNEQFF
TRBJ1-1 | TRBV20-1 | TRBD1 | once | TGCAGTGCTAGAGTCAGGACAGGAGCTTTCTTT | CSARVRTGAFF
TRBJ2-7 | TRBV6-5 | NA | NA | TGTGCCAGCAGTGCTCGGGACAACGGCTACGAGCAGTACTTC | CASSARDNGYEQYF
TRBJ2-1 | TRBV27 | NA | NA | TGTGCCAGCAGTTTAAGAGGGAGGCTTAATGAGCAGTTCTTC | CASSLRGRLNEQFF
TRBJ2-5 | TRBV5-6 | TRBD2 | few | TGTGCCAGCAGCTTGAGTTTAGAGCGGGGGGAAGAGACCCAGTACTTC | CASSLSLERGEETQYF
TRBJ1-2 | TRBV18 | TRBD1 | NA | TGTGCCAGCTCCTACAACTGGACAGGCCTCGGACTTAACTATGGCTACACCTTC | CASSYNWTGLGLNYGYTF
TRBJ2-5 | TRBV30 | NA | NA | TGTGCCTGGAGTGTAACCAGCCAAGAGACCCAGTACTTC | CAWSVTSQETQYF
TRBJ2-1 | TRBV27 | NA | NA | TGTGCCAGCAGTTTCAGCCTTACGAGCTCCTACAATGAGCAGTTCTTC | CASSFSLTSSYNEQFF
TRBJ2-1 | TRBV4-1 | NA | once | TGCGCCAGCAGCCATACATCAAGCGGTAGGAATGAGCAGTTCTTC | CASSHTSSGRNEQFF
TRBJ2-7 | TRBV7-9 | NA | NA | TGTGCCAGCAGCCTCGGGGGAATCAACGAGCAGTACTTC | CASSLGGINEQYF
TRBJ2-3 | TRBV14 | TRBD2 | few | TGTGCCAGCAGCCCGTCACTTTTTGGTAGCGGGAAAGGGAATACGCAGTATTTT | CASSPSLFGSGKGNTQYF
TRBJ1-2 | TRBV5-5 | NA | NA | TGCGCCAGCAGCCAAGATCCCGTCGAACTCGACTATGGCTACACCTTC | CASSQDPVELDYGYTF
TRBJ1-4 | TRBV6-5 | NA | NA | TGTGCCAGCAGAGAGTCGGGACCTTTT | CASRESGPF
TRBJ2-3 | TRBV11-3 | NA | NA | TGTGCCAGCAGCTCCGACCGTTTCGATACGCAGTATTTT | CASSSDRFDTQYF